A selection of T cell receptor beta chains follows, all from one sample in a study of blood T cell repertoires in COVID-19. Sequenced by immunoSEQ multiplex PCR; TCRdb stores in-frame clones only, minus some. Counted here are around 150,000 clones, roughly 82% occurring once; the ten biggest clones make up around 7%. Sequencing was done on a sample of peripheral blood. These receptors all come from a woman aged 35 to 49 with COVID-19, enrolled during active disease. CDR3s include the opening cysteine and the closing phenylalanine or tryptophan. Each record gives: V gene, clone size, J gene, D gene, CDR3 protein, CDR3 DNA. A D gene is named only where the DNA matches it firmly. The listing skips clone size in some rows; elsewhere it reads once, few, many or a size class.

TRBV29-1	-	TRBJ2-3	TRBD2	CSVESGGRADTQYF	TGCAGCGTGGAATCGGGGGGACGGGCAGATACGCAGTATTTT
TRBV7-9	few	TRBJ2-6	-	CASSKAGGLASLAGANVLTF	TGTGCCAGCAGCAAAGCTGGGGGACTCGCCTCCCTCGCTGGGGCCAACGTCCTGACTTTC
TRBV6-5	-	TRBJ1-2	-	CASRTGGDYGYTF	TGTGCCAGCAGGACGGGGGGCGACTATGGCTACACCTTC
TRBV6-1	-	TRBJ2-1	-	CASSDTGPLGNEQFF	TGTGCCAGCAGTGATACAGGGCCCCTGGGCAATGAGCAGTTCTTC
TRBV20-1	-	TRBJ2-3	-	CSASRQSTDTQYF	TGCAGTGCTAGTCGACAGAGCACAGATACGCAGTATTTT
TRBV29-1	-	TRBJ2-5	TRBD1	CSVTPYDRVETQYF	TGCAGCGTGACCCCCTACGACAGGGTGGAGACCCAGTACTTC
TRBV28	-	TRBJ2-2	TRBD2	CASRSSGSNTGELFF	TGTGCCAGCAGATCTAGCGGGAGCAACACCGGGGAGCTGTTTTTT
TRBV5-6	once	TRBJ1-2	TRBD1	CASNLKGGQGYGYTF	TGTGCCAGCAACCTAAAAGGGGGACAGGGGTATGGCTACACCTTC
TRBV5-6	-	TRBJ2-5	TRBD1	CASSVGQGGETQYF	TGTGCCAGCAGCGTGGGACAGGGGGGAGAGACCCAGTACTTC
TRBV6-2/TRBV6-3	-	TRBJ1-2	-	CASSYSTWGGGYTF	TGTGCCAGCAGTTACTCGACCTGGGGCGGCGGCTACACCTTC
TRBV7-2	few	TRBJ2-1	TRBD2	CASSLAGTIFYNEQFF	TGTGCCAGCAGCTTAGCGGGGACTATTTTTTACAATGAGCAGTTCTTC
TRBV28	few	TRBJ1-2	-	CASGSGGVGGRRGYTF	TGTGCCAGCGGATCGGGGGGGGTAGGAGGCCGCCGCGGCTACACCTTC
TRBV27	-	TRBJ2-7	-	CASSFLGRGTSYEQYF	TGTGCCAGCAGTTTTTTAGGGAGGGGGACCTCCTACGAGCAGTACTTC
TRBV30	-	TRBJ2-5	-	CAWSGGIGETQYF	TGTGCCTGGAGCGGGGGTATTGGCGAGACCCAGTACTTC
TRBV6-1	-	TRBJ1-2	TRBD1	CASSEVRGAYGYTF	TGTGCCAGCAGTGAGGTCAGGGGGGCCTATGGCTACACCTTC
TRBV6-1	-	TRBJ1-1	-	CASSEVGGVEAFF	TGTGCCAGCAGTGAAGTGGGAGGAGTTGAAGCTTTCTTT
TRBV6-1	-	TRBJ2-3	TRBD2	CASSEKPLGVAGGPGTQYF	TGTGCCAGCAGTGAAAAACCCCTAGGAGTAGCGGGAGGGCCAGGTACGCAGTATTTT
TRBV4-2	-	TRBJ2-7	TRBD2	CASSQEGGRANEQYF	TGTGCCAGCAGCCAAGAGGGCGGGAGGGCAAACGAGCAGTACTTC
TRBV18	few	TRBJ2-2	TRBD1	CASSPTTGGSTGELFF	TGTGCCAGCTCACCCACGACAGGGGGAAGCACCGGGGAGCTGTTTTTT
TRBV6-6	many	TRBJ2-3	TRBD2	CASSPALAGAPTDTQYF	TGTGCCAGCAGTCCCGCTTTAGCGGGGGCTCCGACAGATACGCAGTATTTT
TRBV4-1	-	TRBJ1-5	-	CASSQAPQTPNQPQHF	TGCGCCAGCAGCCAAGCGCCCCAGACACCGAATCAGCCCCAGCATTTT
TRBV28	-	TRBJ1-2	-	CASMLEGNYGYTF	TGTGCCAGCATGTTAGAGGGAAACTATGGCTACACCTTC
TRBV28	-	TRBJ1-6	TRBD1	CASSFSFGDRSSRGNSPLHF	TGTGCCAGCAGTTTTTCATTTGGGGACAGGTCCTCAAGGGGTAATTCACCCCTCCACTTT
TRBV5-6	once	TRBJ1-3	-	CASSIGLISGNTIYF	TGTGCCAGCAGCATAGGACTCATCTCTGGAAACACCATATATTTT
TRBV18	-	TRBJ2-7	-	CASSPEYEQYF	TGTGCCAGCTCACCAGAGTACGAGCAGTACTTC
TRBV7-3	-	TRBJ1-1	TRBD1	CASSPTGGWTEAFF	TGTGCCAGCAGCCCGACAGGGGGTTGGACTGAAGCTTTCTTT
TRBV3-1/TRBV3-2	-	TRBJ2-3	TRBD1	CASSPDRDTQYF	TGTGCCAGCAGCCCGGACAGGGATACGCAGTATTTT
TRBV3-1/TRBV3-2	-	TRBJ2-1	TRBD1	CASSQVGTGQFF	TGTGCCAGCAGCCAAGTAGGGACAGGGCAGTTCTTC
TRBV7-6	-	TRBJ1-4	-	CASSPGTGETEKLFF	TGTGCCAGCAGCCCCGGAACGGGTGAGACTGAAAAACTGTTTTTT
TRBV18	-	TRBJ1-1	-	CASSPPTGGTEAFF	TGTGCCAGCTCACCACCTACCGGGGGCACTGAAGCTTTCTTT
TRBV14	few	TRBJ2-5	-	CASSQGARSETQYF	TGTGCCAGCAGCCAAGGGGCCAGATCGGAGACCCAGTACTTC
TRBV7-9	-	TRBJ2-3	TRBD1	CASSPHSRDSETDTQYF	TGTGCCAGCAGCCCACACTCTCGGGACAGTGAAACAGATACGCAGTATTTT
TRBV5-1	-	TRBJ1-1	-	CASSFTGYGMNTEAFF	TGCGCCAGCAGCTTTACAGGGTATGGGATGAACACTGAAGCTTTCTTT
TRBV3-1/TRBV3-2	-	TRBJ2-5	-	CASSQAWATGTQYF	TGTGCCAGCAGCCAAGCATGGGCTACCGGGACCCAGTACTTC
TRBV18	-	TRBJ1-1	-	CASSPGTGNTEAFF	TGTGCCAGCTCACCAGGGACTGGGAACACTGAAGCTTTCTTT
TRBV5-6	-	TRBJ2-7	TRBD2	CASRNPGLAGDEQYF	TGTGCCAGCAGGAATCCGGGACTAGCGGGAGACGAGCAGTACTTC
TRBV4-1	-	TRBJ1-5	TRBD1	CASSQGPPRQGAYQPQHF	TGCGCCAGCAGCCAAGGGCCCCCGCGCCAGGGGGCATATCAGCCCCAGCATTTT
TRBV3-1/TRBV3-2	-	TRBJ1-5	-	CASSQDLSVNQPQHF	TGTGCCAGCAGCCAAGATCTGTCCGTCAATCAGCCCCAGCATTTT
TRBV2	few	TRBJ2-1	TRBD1	CASTLGTGGAYNEQFF	TGTGCCAGCACCCTGGGGACAGGGGGGGCCTACAATGAGCAGTTCTTC
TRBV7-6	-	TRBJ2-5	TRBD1	CASSPGQGSSIETQYF	TGTGCCAGCAGCCCCGGACAGGGATCCTCTATAGAGACCCAGTACTTC
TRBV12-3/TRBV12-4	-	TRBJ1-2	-	CASSLGPRYGYTF	TGTGCCAGCAGTTTAGGGCCCCGATATGGCTACACCTTC
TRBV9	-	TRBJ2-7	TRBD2	CASSVGLAGDYEQYF	TGTGCCAGCAGCGTAGGACTAGCGGGGGACTACGAGCAGTACTTC
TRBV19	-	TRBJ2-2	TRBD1	CASSSGTGVSTGELFF	TGTGCCAGTAGTTCCGGGACAGGGGTTTCGACCGGGGAGCTGTTTTTT
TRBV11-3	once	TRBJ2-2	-	CASKREQGPNTGELFF	TGTGCCAGCAAACGAGAACAGGGACCGAACACCGGGGAGCTGTTTTTT
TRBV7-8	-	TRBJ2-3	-	CASSSRPRASTDTQYF	TGTGCCAGCAGCTCCCGTCCGCGGGCGAGCACAGATACGCAGTATTTT
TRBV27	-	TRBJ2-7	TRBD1	CASSLSGGNSYEQYF	TGTGCCAGCAGTTTGTCAGGGGGAAACTCCTACGAGCAGTACTTC